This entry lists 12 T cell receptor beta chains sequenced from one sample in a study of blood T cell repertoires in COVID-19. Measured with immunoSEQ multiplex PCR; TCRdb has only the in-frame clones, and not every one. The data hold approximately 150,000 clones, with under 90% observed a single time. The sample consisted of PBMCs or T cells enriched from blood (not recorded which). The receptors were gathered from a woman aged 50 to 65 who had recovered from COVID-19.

The CDR3 nucleotides are TGTGCCAGCAGCAAACACTGGACAGGGGACAATCAGCCCCAGCATTTT. Its translation: CASSKHWTGDNQPQHF. The genes are TRBV21-1 and TRBJ1-5; no check of the table's D call, TRBD1, against the DNA was made. TRBV21-1 is a documented pseudogene. CDR3 size: 16 residues.

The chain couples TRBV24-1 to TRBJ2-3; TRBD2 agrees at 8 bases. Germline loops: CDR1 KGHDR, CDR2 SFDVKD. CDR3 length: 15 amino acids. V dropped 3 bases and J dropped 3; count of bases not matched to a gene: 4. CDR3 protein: CATSDGGTRTDTQYF. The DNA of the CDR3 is TGTGCCACCAGTGATGGGGGGACTAGGACAGATACGCAGTATTTT.

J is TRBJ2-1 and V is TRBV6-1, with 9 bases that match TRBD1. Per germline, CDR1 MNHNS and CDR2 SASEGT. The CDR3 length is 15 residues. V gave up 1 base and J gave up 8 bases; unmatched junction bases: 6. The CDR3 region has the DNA TGTGCCAGCAGTGAAGGGGACAGGGAGGTATATGAGCAGTTCTTC. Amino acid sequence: CASSEGDREVYEQFF.

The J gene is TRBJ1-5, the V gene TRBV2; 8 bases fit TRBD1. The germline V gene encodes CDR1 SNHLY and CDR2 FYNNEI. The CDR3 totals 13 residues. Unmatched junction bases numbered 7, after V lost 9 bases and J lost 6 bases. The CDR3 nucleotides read TGTGCCAGTGGGCAGGGGGCGGGTCAGCCCCAGCATTTT. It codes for CASGQGAGQPQHF.

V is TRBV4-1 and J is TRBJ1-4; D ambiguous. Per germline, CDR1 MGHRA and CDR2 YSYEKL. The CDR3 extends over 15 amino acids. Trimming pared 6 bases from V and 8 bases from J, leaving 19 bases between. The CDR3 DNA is TGCGCCAGCAGACTGACTGCGGGCCCTTTCGAAAAACTGTTTTTT. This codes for CASRLTAGPFEKLFF.

CDR3: CASRLDRGQPQHF. The CDR3 nucleotides are TGTGCCAGCAGGCTAGACAGGGGTCAGCCCCAGCATTTT. This chain uses TRBV28 with TRBJ1-5; 8 nucleotides align to TRBD1. Per germline, CDR1 MDHEN and CDR2 SYDVKM. The ends lost 6 bases at V and 6 bases at J; junction bases unmatched: 4. This CDR3 is 13 amino acids long.

CDR3 nucleotide sequence: TGTGCCAGCAGCTTACAGGACAGGGGAGCTAATGAAAAACTGTTTTTT. It translates to CASSLQDRGANEKLFF. This chain uses TRBV7-6 with TRBJ1-4, with TRBD1 matching over 9 bases. This CDR3 has 16 residues. Trimming took 2 bases from V and 3 from J; bases not matched to a gene: 4. The germline V gene encodes CDR1 SGHVS and CDR2 FNYEAQ.

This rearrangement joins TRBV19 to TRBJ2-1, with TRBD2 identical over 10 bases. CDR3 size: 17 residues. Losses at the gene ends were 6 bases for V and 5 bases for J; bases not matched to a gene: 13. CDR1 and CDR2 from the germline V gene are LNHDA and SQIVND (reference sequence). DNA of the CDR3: TGTGCCAGTAGCCGCCTCTCCGGGACTAGCGCTCACAATGAGCAGTTCTTC. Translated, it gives CASSRLSGTSAHNEQFF.

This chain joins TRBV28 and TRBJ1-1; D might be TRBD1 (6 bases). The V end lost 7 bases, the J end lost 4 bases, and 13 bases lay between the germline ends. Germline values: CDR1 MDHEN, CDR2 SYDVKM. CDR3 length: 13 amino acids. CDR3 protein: CASKGDKRTEAFF. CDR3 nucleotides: TGTGCCAGCAAGGGGGATAAACGCACTGAAGCTTTCTTT.

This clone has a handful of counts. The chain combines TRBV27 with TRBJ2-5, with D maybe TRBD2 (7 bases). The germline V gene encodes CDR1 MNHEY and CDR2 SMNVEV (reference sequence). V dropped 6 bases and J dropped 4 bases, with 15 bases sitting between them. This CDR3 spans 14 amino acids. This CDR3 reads CASRRGGRGETQYF. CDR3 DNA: TGTGCCAGCAGAAGGGGGGGCCGAGGAGAGACCCAGTACTTC.

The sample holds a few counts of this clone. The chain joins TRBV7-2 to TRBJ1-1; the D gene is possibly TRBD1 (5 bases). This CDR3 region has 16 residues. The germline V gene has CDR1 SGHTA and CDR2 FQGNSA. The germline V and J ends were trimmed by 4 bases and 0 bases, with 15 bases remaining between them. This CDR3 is CASSSRGVRVNTEAFF. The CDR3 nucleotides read TGTGCCAGCAGCTCCCGGGGGGTCAGGGTGAACACTGAAGCTTTCTTT.

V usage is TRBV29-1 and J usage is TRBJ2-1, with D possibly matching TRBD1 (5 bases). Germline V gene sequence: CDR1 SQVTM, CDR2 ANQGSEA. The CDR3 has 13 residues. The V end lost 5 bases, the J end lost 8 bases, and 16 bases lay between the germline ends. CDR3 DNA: TGCAGCGTTCAAGGGGTCAGGGCCCATGAGCAGTTCTTC. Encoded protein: CSVQGVRAHEQFF.